The clone carrying this T cell receptor (beta chain) was seen only a few times. Its antigen is as yet unknown. TCRdb ran MiXCR on the reads and lists one entry per CDR3 protein. This table has 150,000 to 200,000 distinct CDR3 sequences, roughly 18% appearing once. These data come from a study of T cell repertoires in cytomegalovirus infection. Study information: It was the public TCR beta signatures that indicated both CMV infection and matching HLA type. Study-level findings and limits: What dominated the ex vivo response were HLA-C-restricted CMV-specific TCR beta clonotypes. Cumulative frequency (of public TCR beta family members) identified carriers of CMV plus the relevant HLA.

This CDR3 spans 14 amino acids. Per the germline V gene, CDR1 is MDHEN and CDR2 is SYDVKM. V lost 5 bases, J lost 0 bases, and 8 bases lay in between. This clonotype originated in a human donor in good health (CMV status not recorded). Some clones in this sample may be carry-over from other donors' samples. The V call is TRBV28, the J call TRBJ2-1; no firm D call. The sequenced sample was CD8+ T cells from PBMCs. CDR3 sequence: CASSGVFSYNEQFF. Written as DNA, the CDR3 is TGTGCCAGCAGTGGCGTTTTCTCCTACAATGAGCAGTTCTTC.